These 11 T cell receptor beta chains share one sample of origin, sequenced in a study of shared clonotypes between healthy human individuals. Repertoires were generated with immunoSEQ multiplex PCR, while TCRdb's copy carries only in-frame clones and drops some. The sample has about 820,000 clones, more than 85% seen once. Naive CD8 cells lacked CD45RO and underwent positive selection for CCR7, leaving out terminally differentiated effector memory CD45RA+ cells. What was sequenced was naive CD8+ T cells sorted from blood. All receptors derive from a man aged 25-45 years in good health.

The chain has TRBV5-1 and TRBJ1-1; possible D gene TRBD1, 6 bases. From germline, CDR1 is SGHRS and CDR2 YFSETQ. This CDR3 comprises 17 residues. Trimming took off 0 bases at V and 3 bases at J, with 18 bases between the two ends. CDR3 sequence reads: CASSLGPGTTGDTEAFF. The CDR3 coding sequence is TGCGCCAGCAGCTTGGGACCCGGGACAACCGGGGACACTGAAGCTTTCTTT.

This chain links TRBV28 with TRBJ2-1; 11 bases line up with TRBD2. Germline CDR1 and CDR2: MDHEN and SYDVKM. CDR3 length: 14 residues. V lost 6 bases and J lost 5; bases outside the gene matches: 3. CDR3 sequence reads: CASSALAGDNEQFF. CDR3 nucleotides: TGTGCCAGCAGCGCACTAGCGGGGGACAATGAGCAGTTCTTC.

The rearrangement joins TRBV4-1 to TRBJ1-5; no reliable D call. V gave up 1 base and J gave up 5 bases, with 15 bases separating them. Per germline, CDR1 MGHRA and CDR2 YSYEKL. The CDR3 spans 16 residues. In nucleotides, the CDR3 is TGCGCCAGCAGCCAAGGTTTAACAAGCCCCTATCAGCCCCAGCATTTT. It encodes CASSQGLTSPYQPQHF.

This chain uses TRBV7-9 with TRBJ2-7; D is ambiguous. V lost 5 bases and J 1 base, leaving 12 bases between the germline ends. The CDR3 covers 14 residues. CDR1 and CDR2 (germline): SEHNR, FQNEAQ (reference sequence). CDR3 residues: CASSPPSQSYEQYF. In DNA form, the CDR3 reads TGTGCCAGCAGCCCCCCTTCCCAGTCCTACGAGCAGTACTTC.

The CDR3 DNA reads as TGTGCCAGCACCTTAGCGGATTACTCCTACAATGAGCAGTTCTTC. Translating it yields CASTLADYSYNEQFF. This chain links TRBV5-4 with TRBJ2-1; tentative D call: TRBD2 (6 bases). The CDR3 contains 15 residues. CDR1 and CDR2 (germline): SGHNT, YYREEE (reference sequence). V was cut by 6 bases and J by 0 bases, with 13 bases left in between.

The rearrangement links TRBV7-6 to TRBJ2-1, with 8 bases aligning to TRBD1. With V trimmed by 5 bases and J by 2 bases, 5 bases remained unmatched. The CDR3 runs 15 residues. CDR1 is SGHVS, CDR2 FNYEAQ, per germline. The CDR3 DNA reads as TGTGCCAGCAGCCGACAGGGGTCCCCCTACAATGAGCAGTTCTTC. Protein sequence: CASSRQGSPYNEQFF.

The chain uses TRBV7-9 and TRBJ2-7; tentatively, D is TRBD2 (6 bases). V gave up 4 bases and J gave up 2 bases, with 24 bases separating them. The germline V gene encodes CDR1 SEHNR and CDR2 FQNEAQ (reference sequence). CDR3 length equals 18 residues. CDR3 in DNA: TGTGCCAGCAGCTCCCTCCGCGGAGGGGCCTACCCTCCCTACGAGCAGTACTTC. Translation: CASSSLRGGAYPPYEQYF.

J is TRBJ2-1 and V is TRBV5-1, with a tentative D call TRBD2 (6 bases). Trimming cost V 3 bases and J 8 bases, with 15 bases left between them. This CDR3 is 14 amino acids long. Germline V lookup: CDR1 SGHRS, CDR2 YFSETQ. CDR3: CASSSDGRMDEQFF. DNA for the CDR3: TGCGCCAGCAGCTCTGACGGGAGAATGGATGAGCAGTTCTTC.

DNA for the CDR3: TGTGCCAGCAGCTACGGACAGGGCATGAGCTCCTACGAGCAGTACTTC. Encoded protein: CASSYGQGMSSYEQYF. This chain connects TRBV27 to TRBJ2-7; 8 nucleotides align to TRBD1. Trimming at V came to 6 bases and at J to 0 bases, leaving 10 bases not matched to a gene. This CDR3 comprises 16 residues. Germline loops: CDR1 MNHEY, CDR2 SMNVEV (reference sequence).

The genes are TRBV7-9 and TRBJ2-7, with D tentatively TRBD1 (6 bases). V was pared by 1 base and J by 2 bases, with 15 bases between. The CDR3 spans 16 residues. CDR1 SEHNR and CDR2 FQNEAQ come from the germline V gene (reference sequence). The CDR3 sequence: CASSLVGQGYPYEQYF. CDR3 DNA: TGTGCCAGCAGCTTAGTCGGGCAGGGGTATCCCTACGAGCAGTACTTC. Full variable domain (remainder filled in from reference TRBV7-9 and TRBJ2-7): DTGVSQNPRHKITKRGQNVTFRCDPISEHNRLYWYRQTLGQGPEFLTYFQNEAQLEKSRLLSDRFSAERPKGSFSTLEIQRTEQGDSAMYLCASSLVGQGYPYEQYFGPGTRLTVT.

This clone was seen a single time. This chain links TRBV6-5 with TRBJ2-1, with 9 bases aligning to TRBD2. The germline CDR1 and CDR2 sequences are MNHEY and SVGAGI. V lost 4 bases and J lost 4; bases outside the gene matches: 5. This CDR3 is 15 amino acids long. CDR3: CASSSPTSGYNEQFF. For the CDR3, the DNA is TGTGCCAGCAGTTCCCCGACTAGCGGATACAATGAGCAGTTCTTC.